This T cell receptor (beta chain) was profiled in a study of OX40 agonist ivuxolimab in advanced cancers. Whole-study context: Participants, 65% to 85% male, averaged roughly 55 years of age, ranging from about 23 to 79. People who had prior anti-PD-1, anti-PD-L1 or anti-CTLA-4 therapy could take part, and around 39% had some. The study, taken as a whole, reports: Expanded clones tended on average to be more numerous among CD8+ T cells than CD4+. Some nonresponders also had low normalized T-cell clonal expansion.

TCRdb keeps only in-frame clones here, not all; method: immunoSEQ multiplex PCR. The table has about 48,000 clones, roughly 83% seen once; the top ten hold roughly 1.1%. This CDR3 is 16 amino acids long. The V and J ends lost 0 bases and 0 bases respectively, with 10 bases between them. CDR1 is SGHKS, CDR2 YYEKEE, per germline (reference sequence). On this clone itself: Its antigen is undetermined.

The chain has TRBV5-5 and TRBJ1-3; maybe TRBD1 (6 bases). This specimen consisted of CD4+ or CD8+ T cells sorted from blood, obtained in a trial of the OX40 agonist ivuxolimab. The receptor's source is an adult with an advanced solid tumor such as melanoma, head and neck, liver or kidney cancer. CDR3 coding DNA: TGTGCCAGCAGCTTGGCGGGGGACAACTCTGGAAACACCATATATTTT. Residues: CASSLAGDNSGNTIYF. The variable domain in full, completed from reference TRBV5-5 and TRBJ1-3, reads DAGVTQSPTHLIKTRGQQVTLRCSPISGHKSVSWYQQVLGQGPQFIFQYYEKEERGRGNFPDRFSARQFPNYSSELNVNALLLGDSALYLCASSLAGDNSGNTIYFGEGSWLTVV.